The count of the clone carrying this T cell receptor (beta chain) is one. This sample was taken from a study of CD8+ T cells in alopecia areata. RNA, once extracted, was reverse transcribed into cDNA for use as the sequencing template. Profiling relied on immunoSEQ multiplex PCR, and the TCRdb table lists in-frame clones only, not all of them. The repertoire holds 110,000 to 150,000 clones, with about two thirds as singletons. The CDR3 covers 14 residues. V lost 2 bases and J lost 3, with 10 bases in between. Germline CDR1 reads MNHEY; CDR2 reads SMNVEV (reference sequence). The sequencing input was CD8+ T cells sorted from blood. The clonotype originates from a human donor in good health. The rearrangement links TRBV27 to TRBJ1-1; D possibly corresponds to TRBD1 (5 bases). CDR3 in amino acids: CASSLAGRDTEAFF. The CDR3, as DNA: TGTGCCAGCAGTTTAGCAGGGAGGGACACTGAAGCTTTCTTT.